Sequencing of this T cell receptor (beta chain) was carried out in a study of cytotoxic CD8 clonotypes in ibrutinib-treated CLL. Germline CDR1 is MGHRA and CDR2 is YSYEKL. The CDR3 consists of 14 residues. The trim removed 10 bases at V and 3 bases at J, leaving 12 bases unmatched. Sequenced by immunoSEQ multiplex PCR; TCRdb stores in-frame clones only, minus some. The repertoire holds some 100,000 clones, with more than 55% as singletons. The source of this sequence is a human donor with chronic lymphocytic leukemia. The rearrangement joins TRBV4-1 to TRBJ2-7, with TRBD2 identical over 7 bases. The sample was PBMCs, taken after 24 months of ibrutinib treatment. CDR3 sequence: CAIIGRGTDYEQYF. The DNA for the CDR3 is TGCGCCATCATAGGGCGGGGGACCGACTACGAGCAGTACTTC.